The 10 T cell receptor beta chains given below trace back to one sample, sequenced in a study of blood T cell repertoires in COVID-19. The protocol was immunoSEQ multiplex PCR, while the TCRdb copy is restricted to in-frame clones and leaves out a portion. The sample records over 250,000 clones, roughly nine tenths being singletons. Sequencing input: peripheral blood. The receptors were gathered from a man between 50 and 59 years old with acute or convalescent COVID-19.

This sequence joins TRBV27 and TRBJ2-5, with 11 positions matching TRBD1. Germline V lookup: CDR1 MNHEY, CDR2 SMNVEV (reference sequence). With V trimmed by 10 bases and J by 4 bases, 11 bases remained unmatched. This CDR3 comprises 15 residues. CDR3 sequence: CATGPGQGGGETQYF. CDR3 bases: TGTGCCACCGGGCCGGGACAGGGGGGAGGAGAGACCCAGTACTTC.

The rearrangement links TRBV9 to TRBJ2-1; 11 nucleotides match TRBD2. Per germline, CDR1 SGDLS and CDR2 YYNGEE. This CDR3 has 15 amino acids. After removal of 2 bases from V and 6 bases from J, the junction contained 4 bases not matched to a gene. CDR3 sequence reads: CASSVSGGAGNEQFF. Written as DNA, the CDR3 is TGTGCCAGCAGCGTTAGCGGGGGGGCGGGCAATGAGCAGTTCTTC.

This clone showed up just once. The V gene is TRBV3-1 (or the pseudogene TRBV3-2), the J gene TRBJ2-7, with D possibly being TRBD2 (6 bases). The CDR3 runs to 14 residues. Per the germline V gene, CDR1 is LGHDT and CDR2 is YNNKEL (reference sequence). V was clipped by 4 bases and J by 5 bases, with 15 bases between them. The CDR3 region has the DNA TGTGCCAGCAGCCCTCTGGAAGGGAGGCACGAGCAGTACTTC. Translating it yields CASSPLEGRHEQYF.

This clone has only one observation. This chain connects TRBV2 to TRBJ1-6; TRBD1 is a possible D gene (6 bases). The CDR3 runs 15 residues. Trimming removed 2 bases from V and 9 bases from J, with 14 bases in between. From germline, CDR1 is SNHLY and CDR2 FYNNEI. CDR3 sequence: CASSEQAGAGSPLHF. The CDR3 nucleotides read TGTGCCAGCAGTGAACAGGCAGGGGCAGGTTCACCCCTCCACTTT.

As DNA, the CDR3 is TGCGCCAGCACCAGAGACAGGGGCACTGAAGCTTTCTTT. Its translation: CASTRDRGTEAFF. The rearrangement joins TRBV4-1 to TRBJ1-1, with TRBD1 matching 8 bases. CDR3 length: 13 residues. Trimming took 7 bases from V and 4 from J; bases not matched to a gene: 5. The germline V gene encodes CDR1 MGHRA and CDR2 YSYEKL.

The chain is built from TRBV12-5 and TRBJ1-5; D remains ambiguous. Trimming took off 5 bases at V and 0 bases at J, with 8 bases between the two ends. This CDR3 is built from 14 residues. CDR1 LGHNT and CDR2 FRNRAP come from the germline V gene. The CDR3 sequence: CASGPEISNQPQHF. The DNA for the CDR3 is TGTGCTAGTGGTCCTGAGATTAGCAATCAGCCCCAGCATTTT.

The chain has TRBV18 and TRBJ1-1, with 8 positions matching TRBD1. J lost 1 base, V lost 4 bases, and 8 bases had no gene match. CDR1 is KGHSH, CDR2 LQKENI, per germline. The CDR3 is made up of 16 amino acids. CDR3 sequence: CASSLSMDRANTEAFF. Written as DNA, the CDR3 is TGTGCCAGCTCACTGTCGATGGACAGGGCGAACACTGAAGCTTTCTTT.

A single count supports this clone. This chain links TRBV10-3 with TRBJ1-5, with D possibly matching TRBD1 (6 bases). Germline-derived CDR1 and CDR2 are ENHRY and SYGVKD. The CDR3 sequence is 14 residues long. Deletions cut 3 bases from V and 4 bases from J, with 10 bases between. CDR3 sequence: CAISETQGNQPQHF. The CDR3 DNA sequence: TGTGCCATCAGTGAAACACAGGGTAATCAGCCCCAGCATTTT.

The rearrangement joins TRBV25-1 to TRBJ1-4; D uncertain. The CDR3 runs 16 residues. Germline values: CDR1 MGHDK, CDR2 SYGVNS. V was trimmed by 5 bases and J by 5 bases, leaving 18 bases between them. The DNA for the CDR3 is TGTGCCAGCAGTTCTGGGCCTGACCGACGGAATGAAAAACTGTTTTTT. Protein sequence: CASSSGPDRRNEKLFF.

This rearrangement joins TRBV4-2 to TRBJ1-2; 8 bases line up with TRBD1. From germline, CDR1 is LGHNA and CDR2 YNFKEQ. V was pared by 0 bases and J by 1 base, with 1 base of the junction left unmatched. The CDR3 loop spans 15 amino acids. The CDR3 DNA follows: TGTGCCAGCAGCCAAGATACAGGGGGTAACTATGGCTACACCTTC. Encoded protein: CASSQDTGGNYGYTF.